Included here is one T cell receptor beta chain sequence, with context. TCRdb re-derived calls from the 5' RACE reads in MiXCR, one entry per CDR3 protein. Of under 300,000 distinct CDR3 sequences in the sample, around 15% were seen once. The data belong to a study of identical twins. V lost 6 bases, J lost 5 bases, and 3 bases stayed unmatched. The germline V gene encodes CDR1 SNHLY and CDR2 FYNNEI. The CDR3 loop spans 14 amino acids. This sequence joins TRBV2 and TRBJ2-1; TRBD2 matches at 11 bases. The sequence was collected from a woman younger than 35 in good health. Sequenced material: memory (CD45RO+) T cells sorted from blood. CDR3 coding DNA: TGTGCCAGCAGGGGACTAGCGGAAGACAATGAGCAGTTCTTC. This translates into CASRGLAEDNEQFF.